This T cell receptor beta chain was obtained from a study of blood T cell repertoires in COVID-19. As for the study in general: The origin of the acute and convalescent COVID-19 samples was the United States, Italy and Spain. The analysed material was cDNA or gDNA that came from T cells, B-cell-depleted T cells, or PBMCs.

Residents of over 20 US areas, aged about 18 to 95 years, made up the participants. As handled by the study authors: Estimation of nucleated cell counts was performed using reference gene primer amplification. Method: immunoSEQ multiplex PCR; TCRdb's copy keeps in-frame clones and lacks some. D and trimming were read from the DNA, whereas the V and J calls and clone size are those reported in that table. The table lists around 300,000 clones, 85% to 90% of them singletons. The germline V gene encodes CDR1 MDHEN and CDR2 SYDVKM. Unmatched junction bases numbered 15, after V lost 4 bases and J lost 11 bases. The CDR3 covers 16 residues.

The J gene is TRBJ1-1, the V gene TRBV28, with 11 nucleotides matching TRBD1. The TCR originated in a woman in her late teens or twenties who had recovered from COVID-19. Sequenced material: PBMCs or T cells enriched from blood (not recorded which). The CDR3 loop reads CASSSLLDRGLGGAFF. Written as DNA, the CDR3 is TGTGCCAGCAGTTCACTCCTGGACAGGGGGCTTGGGGGGGCTTTCTTT.